This TCR beta chain derives from a study of blood T cell repertoires in COVID-19. Study information: PBMCs, B-cell-depleted T cells, or T cells provided the cDNA or gDNA that made up the material.

The CDR3 spans 13 residues. J was trimmed by 7 bases and V by 10 bases; bases with no gene match: 7. Germline CDR1 is LNHDA and CDR2 is SQIVND (reference sequence). Assay: immunoSEQ multiplex PCR; the TCRdb copy retains only in-frame clones and omits some. This sample has roughly 120,000 clones, with just over 90% found just once. This receptor was obtained from a human donor with active COVID-19. The donor label of this sample is uncertain. The sample was peripheral blood. This chain links TRBV19 with TRBJ2-1; 10 positions match TRBD1. CDR3 amino acids: CATSPGQGNEQFF. The CDR3 bases are TGTGCCACCAGTCCGGGACAGGGGAATGAGCAGTTCTTC.